The 3 T cell receptor beta chains listed next were all sequenced from one sample in a study of T cells in women clearing cervical HPV infection. Measured with immunoSEQ multiplex PCR; TCRdb has only the in-frame clones, and not every one. Its table lists 35,000 to 45,000 clones. Input material: blood buffy coat. The receptor source for this set is a woman aged 18 to 75 with a cervical HPV16 infection that either progressed to CIN3+ or cleared (not recorded which).

Worth noting for this clone: The read finishes 3 residues shy of the CDR3 end, and the germline J gene is used to complete it. The rearrangement links TRBV7-9 to TRBJ2-1; TRBD2 aligns across 10 bases. The CDR3 is 15 residues long. J was trimmed by 8 bases and V by 5 bases; bases with no gene match: 9. CDR1 and CDR2 from the germline V gene are SEHNR and FQNEAQ (reference sequence). Incomplete CDR3 DNA: TGTGCCAGCAGCGTTAGCGGGAGGCCGAGGGATGAG. Protein sequence: CASSVSGRPRDE. The full CDR3 is CASSVSGRPRDEQFF.

In regard to this clone: With the read ending 3 residues before the CDR3 end, the germline J gene is used to fill in that end. The chain recombines TRBV12-3 or TRBV12-4 with TRBJ2-5; perhaps TRBD1 as D (6 bases). CDR3 size: 13 residues. With 6 bases removed from V and 2 bases from J, the gap between germline ends came to 10 bases. The DNA read from the CDR3 is TGTGCCAGCAGGGGACACCCACAAGAGACC. Translation gives CASRGHPQET. In full, the CDR3 is CASRGHPQETQYF.

To note about this clone: The read finishes 3 residues shy of the CDR3 end, and the germline J gene is used to complete it. The chain combines TRBV5-4 with TRBJ2-1; TRBD2 agrees at 8 bases. This CDR3 has 14 amino acids. The germline gives CDR1 SGHNT, CDR2 YYREEE (reference sequence). J was trimmed by 3 bases and V by 6 bases; bases with no gene match: 5. This CDR3 reads CASKSGSGYNEQFF. The CDR3 DNA, read in part, is TGTGCCAGCAAAAGCGGGAGTGGCTACAATGAG.